The present T cell receptor beta chain was sequenced within a study of cytomegalovirus exposure and HLA in healthy donors. Study-wide findings and caveats: Highest at DRB1 and lowest at HLA-C, TCR association rates differed among HLA loci in a later analysis. Trimming of TCR beta V- and J-genes showed a link, identified in a later analysis, to a missense DCLRE1C variant.

The V gene end was trimmed by 4 bases and the J gene end by 3 bases; junction bases not matched to a gene: 15. Germline V gene data show CDR1 as SGHRS and CDR2 as YFSETQ. The CDR3 has 17 residues. This clone showed up just once. Antigen: not known. Researchers ran the PCR with 60 Vbeta and 13 Jbeta primers. Generated by immunoSEQ multiplex PCR, the TCRdb table keeps only in-frame clones and is missing some. The sample lists approximately 100,000 clones; 60% to 85% were seen once. Sequencing was done on a sample of PBMCs. V usage is TRBV5-1 and J usage is TRBJ2-5; 7 bases match TRBD2. This clonotype was sampled from a female donor in good health and CMV-seronegative. Here the CDR3 DNA reads TGCGCCAGCAGCCCGTGGGCTTTGCGGGAGATAGAAGAGACCCAGTACTTC. Translation gives CASSPWALREIEETQYF.